These 14 T cell receptor beta chains were sequenced from one sample in a study of T-cell memory formation after mild COVID-19. TCRdb used MiXCR to reprocess the 5' RACE reads, holding one entry per CDR3 protein. The sample has about 560,000 distinct CDR3 sequences, about 20% seen once. The source material was PBMCs or a T cell subset sorted from them (not recorded which). The receptors come from an adult woman who had mild COVID-19 (a few samples of this study predate the infection). Cell type and time point are not known.

The sample holds many counts of this clonotype. J is TRBJ2-1 and V is TRBV27; TRBD1 matches 10 bases. Germline CDR1 MNHEY, CDR2 SMNVEV (reference sequence). The CDR3 runs to 17 residues. The V and J ends lost 4 bases and 6 bases, in that order; junction bases with no gene match: 12. The CDR3 loop is CASSWTGGSLILNEQFF. The CDR3 bases are TGTGCCAGCAGTTGGACAGGGGGGTCCCTTATTCTCAATGAGCAGTTCTTC.

V is TRBV15 and J is TRBJ2-1, with D unclear. Germline V gives CDR1 LNHNV, CDR2 YYDKDF (reference sequence). Trimming cost V 5 bases and J 2 bases, with 13 bases left between them. The CDR3 consists of 15 residues. CDR3 bases: TGTGCCACCAGCTTATCCCGACCCACCTACAATGAGCAGTTCTTC. Translated: CATSLSRPTYNEQFF.

This clonotype was seen a handful of times. The CDR3 DNA sequence: TGCGCCAGCAGCCAAGACTGGGCGGGGGACAGGGCAAGTGGCTACACCTTC. Translating gives CASSQDWAGDRASGYTF. The rearrangement joins TRBV4-3 to TRBJ1-2; 9 nucleotides line up with TRBD1. The germline V gene has CDR1 LGHNA and CDR2 YSLEER. Germline trimming cut 0 bases from V and 7 bases from J; bases unmatched to any gene: 12. This CDR3 comprises 17 residues.

The V gene is TRBV6-2 or TRBV6-3, the J gene TRBJ2-4; D call uncertain. The CDR3 sequence is 14 residues long. Trimming took 7 bases from V and 0 from J, leaving 10 bases between them. Germline V CDR1 and CDR2: MNHEY, SVGEGT. The CDR3 region has the DNA TGTGCCAGCAAATGGTCGGCAGCCAAAAACATTCAGTACTTC. Its translation is CASKWSAAKNIQYF.

This clonotype has a handful of counts. The V and J genes are TRBV6-2 or TRBV6-3 and TRBJ2-7; D is undetermined. CDR3 size: 13 residues. The germline V gene has CDR1 MNHEY and CDR2 SVGEGT. V was pared by 0 bases and J by 5 bases, with 8 bases between. DNA for the CDR3: TGTGCCAGCAGTTACTCAGGAAGGCACGAGCAGTACTTC. Translating it yields CASSYSGRHEQYF.

This chain links TRBV6-1 with TRBJ2-1; the D gene is possibly TRBD2 (5 bases). CDR3 length: 15 residues. Trimming stripped 2 bases from V and 2 bases from J, with 10 bases between. The germline V gene has CDR1 MNHNS and CDR2 SASEGT. As DNA, the CDR3 is TGTGCCAGCAGTGAACGGGCTAGCACCTACAATGAGCAGTTCTTC. Its translation: CASSERASTYNEQFF.

A remark on this clonotype: An end of the junction does not agree with germline; a read error may underlie this. The genes are TRBV6-5 and TRBJ1-1; D perhaps matches TRBD1 (5 bases). Germline V gives CDR1 MNHEY, CDR2 SVGAGI. CDR3 length equals 12 residues. Here the CDR3 reads CASSFWGRESIF. For the CDR3, the DNA is TGTGCCAGCAGTTTTTGGGGCAGGGAGTCGATCTTT.

V and J are TRBV20-1 and TRBJ2-5, with no clear D. The CDR3 is 13 amino acids. The germline gives CDR1 DFQATT, CDR2 SNEGSKA (reference sequence). The ends were cut back, 6 bases at V and 3 bases at J, with 14 bases in the middle. The CDR3 region has the DNA TGCAGTGCCCATAGGAGCAGGAAAGAGACCCAGTACTTC. Its translation is CSAHRSRKETQYF.

In this sample, this clonotype turned up many times. The chain uses TRBV4-3 and TRBJ1-2, with D possibly being TRBD1 (5 bases). V was clipped by 0 bases and J by 5 bases, with 13 bases between them. The CDR3 loop spans 15 amino acids. CDR1 LGHNA and CDR2 YSLEER come from the germline V gene. Here the CDR3 DNA reads TGCGCCAGCAGCCAAGATGTCTCAGGGAGGTATGGCTACACCTTC. It specifies CASSQDVSGRYGYTF.

This clonotype was counted a few times. V usage is TRBV5-6 and J usage is TRBJ2-3; 10 nucleotides align to TRBD2. The J segment lost 2 bases and the V segment lost 7 bases, leaving 7 bases of the junction unmatched. This CDR3 has 15 amino acids. In germline, CDR1 is SGHDT, CDR2 YYEEEE. The chain's CDR3 is CASRIAGGFTDTQYF. The CDR3 DNA sequence: TGTGCCAGCCGTATAGCGGGAGGATTCACAGATACGCAGTATTTT.

There are many counts of this clonotype. The CDR3 is CASSSGDYEQFF. CDR3 nucleotides: TGTGCCAGCAGCTCAGGGGACTACGAGCAGTTCTTC. The rearrangement uses TRBV7-9 and TRBJ2-1; TRBD2 might be the D (7 bases). V lost 4 bases to trimming and J lost 10 bases, with 11 bases between them. Germline V gene lookup returns CDR1 SEHNR and CDR2 FQNEAQ (reference sequence). This CDR3 is built from 12 residues.

The chain links TRBV30 to TRBJ2-3, with 8 nucleotides matching TRBD1. J was trimmed by 3 bases and V by 2 bases; bases with no gene match: 7. This CDR3 is 15 amino acids long. From germline, CDR1 is GTSNPN and CDR2 SVGIG (reference sequence). CDR3: CAWSLGQGRTDTQYF. In nucleotides, the CDR3 is TGTGCCTGGAGTTTAGGACAGGGTCGAACAGATACGCAGTATTTT. Combining the CDR3 with reference TRBV30 and TRBJ2-3 gives the whole variable domain SQTIHQWPATLVQPVGSPLSLECTVEGTSNPNLYWYRQAAGRGLQLLFYSVGIGQISSEVPQNLSASRPQDRQFILSSKKLLLSDSGFYLCAWSLGQGRTDTQYFGPGTRLTVL.

This chain uses TRBV29-1 with TRBJ1-2; D uncertain. With 6 bases removed from V and 9 bases from J, the gap between germline ends came to 20 bases. The CDR3 consists of 13 residues. Germline V gene lookup returns CDR1 SQVTM and CDR2 ANQGSEA. The CDR3 bases are TGCAGCGTGGGCGAGCACCCTGGGAAGAGCTACACCTTC. It yields the protein CSVGEHPGKSYTF.

This clonotype has at least ten counts. The chain uses TRBV7-9 and TRBJ2-3; D gene unclear. Germline V gene data show CDR1 as SEHNR and CDR2 as FQNEAQ (reference sequence). The CDR3 totals 15 residues. Trimming took off 0 bases at V and 0 bases at J, with 7 bases between the two ends. The CDR3 sequence: CASSLAPGSTDTQYF. The CDR3 region has the DNA TGTGCCAGCAGCTTAGCCCCCGGGAGCACAGATACGCAGTATTTT.